The 18 T cell receptor beta chains given below trace back to one sample, sequenced in a study of CD8 T cells in ankylosing spondylitis. Study findings and constraints: Seemingly characteristic of ankylosing spondylitis blood was a TCR beta motif consisting of about 8 highly homologous variants.

No antigen is known for these receptors. MiXCR was run by TCRdb on the 5' RACE reads, yielding one entry per CDR3 protein. Seen here are around 890,000 distinct CDR3 sequences, 10% to 15% observed once, and the top ten hold around 0.51%. The specimen was blood, either unsorted or a sorted T cell fraction (not recorded which). These receptors came from a male donor with ankylosing spondylitis.

In its sample, this clonotype was seen a few times. This chain links TRBV20-1 with TRBJ2-1; 7 bases map to TRBD2. Germline lookup yields CDR1 DFQATT and CDR2 SNEGSKA (reference sequence). This CDR3 comprises 15 residues. V lost 3 bases, J lost 1 base, and 6 bases stayed unmatched. The DNA for the CDR3 is TGCAGTGCTAGGATAAGCGGGGATTCCTACAATGAGCAGTTCTTC. It translates to CSARISGDSYNEQFF.

The sample holds a few counts of this clonotype. The chain carries TRBV9 and TRBJ2-5; D might be TRBD1 (6 bases). This CDR3 has 15 residues. CDR1 SGDLS and CDR2 YYNGEE come from the germline V gene. Deletions cut 0 bases from V and 3 bases from J, with 12 bases between. As DNA, the CDR3 is TGTGCCAGCAGCGTAGCTGGGGGCGCCGAAGAGACCCAGTACTTC. It translates to CASSVAGGAEETQYF.

This clonotype was counted between two and nine times. The CDR3 DNA sequence: TGTGCCAGCAGTTACTCGATGTTTAGCAGGGGGCTATATGGCTACACCTTC. Translated, it gives CASSYSMFSRGLYGYTF. The V call is TRBV6-5, the J call TRBJ1-2; 8 positions match TRBD1. The CDR3 consists of 17 residues. CDR1 MNHEY and CDR2 SVGAGI come from the germline V gene. With V trimmed by 0 bases and J by 5 bases, 11 bases remained unmatched.

The V and J genes are TRBV12-3 or TRBV12-4 and TRBJ2-1, with 10 bases lining up with TRBD2. V lost 4 bases and J lost 14; bases outside the gene matches: 14. The CDR3 loop spans 15 amino acids. DNA of the CDR3: TGTGCCAGCAGTTACCCCGGGACTAGCGCCAACGGGGAGTTCTTC. Protein sequence: CASSYPGTSANGEFF.

This sequence joins TRBV25-1 and TRBJ1-5; 7 bases are a match to TRBD1. CDR3 size: 15 residues. With 4 bases clipped from V and 9 bases from J, the junction kept 12 bases outside the gene matches. Germline CDR1 reads MGHDK; CDR2 reads SYGVNS. The CDR3 DNA reads TGTGCCAGCAGTGCCTCCACAGGGGCCTCTGGGCCCCAGCATTTT. The encoded protein is CASSASTGASGPQHF.

This clonotype was detected a few times. J is TRBJ2-1 and V is TRBV20-1, with 10 bases matching TRBD2. The V segment lost 3 bases and the J segment 3 bases; nucleotides outside the gene matches: 14. This CDR3 region has 18 residues. Per the germline V gene, CDR1 is DFQATT and CDR2 is SNEGSKA (reference sequence). The CDR3 loop is CSARQWKTLAGFYNEQFF. The CDR3 region has the DNA TGCAGTGCTAGGCAATGGAAGACACTAGCGGGGTTCTACAATGAGCAGTTCTTC.

This clonotype has just a few counts. V is TRBV12-3 or TRBV12-4 and J is TRBJ2-7, with no clear D. CDR3 length equals 14 residues. V dropped 6 bases and J dropped 0 bases, with 12 bases sitting between them. The CDR3 here is CASSQSSLSYEQYF. As DNA, the CDR3 is TGTGCCAGCAGCCAGAGTAGCCTCTCCTACGAGCAGTACTTC.

This sequence joins TRBV28 and TRBJ1-2, with unresolved D. Looked up from germline, CDR1 is MDHEN and CDR2 is SYDVKM. This CDR3 region has 14 residues. The germline V and J ends were trimmed by 2 bases and 4 bases, with 11 bases remaining between them. The CDR3 loop is CASSLVDLSYGYTF. DNA of the CDR3: TGTGCCAGCAGTTTAGTGGATCTAAGCTATGGCTACACCTTC.

This clonotype was seen more than once but under ten times. J is TRBJ1-5 and V is TRBV29-1; D is unclear. CDR3 length: 14 residues. Germline CDR1 and CDR2: SQVTM and ANQGSEA. The ends were cut back, 4 bases at V and 0 bases at J, with 10 bases in the middle. This CDR3 is CSVATEYSNQPQHF. The CDR3 DNA reads as TGCAGCGTTGCGACTGAGTATAGCAATCAGCCCCAGCATTTT.

The chain combines TRBV20-1 with TRBJ2-2; TRBD1 might be the D (7 bases). The V gene lost 2 bases and the J gene lost 4 bases, with 20 bases spanning the gap. The CDR3 covers 17 residues. Germline V gene data show CDR1 as DFQATT and CDR2 as SNEGSKA (reference sequence). The CDR3: CSARRLRDSGGTGELFF. CDR3 coding DNA: TGCAGTGCTAGACGCCTCCGGGACTCAGGGGGCACCGGGGAGCTGTTTTTT.

This clonotype was counted between two and nine times. CDR3 in DNA: TGTGCCAGCAGCCATATAGCGGGGGACGGGGAGACCCAGTACTTC. Its protein is CASSHIAGDGETQYF. The chain links TRBV5-6 to TRBJ2-5; the match to TRBD2 covers 9 bases. This CDR3 is built from 15 residues. Germline V gene sequence: CDR1 SGHDT, CDR2 YYEEEE. Trimming removed 4 bases from V and 5 bases from J; junction bases left unmatched: 9. The full variable domain, completed using reference TRBV5-6 and TRBJ2-5, is DAGVTQSPTHLIKTRGQQVTLRCSPKSGHDTVSWYQQALGQGPQFIFQYYEEEERQRGNFPDRFSGHQFPNYSSELNVNALLLGDSALYLCASSHIAGDGETQYFGPGTRLLVL.

At least ten counts were recorded for this clonotype. The V and J genes are TRBV12-3 or TRBV12-4 and TRBJ1-1; 8 bases align to TRBD1. With 6 bases clipped from V and 4 bases from J, the junction kept 4 bases outside the gene matches. CDR3 length: 13 amino acids. The CDR3 here is CASSLQGGTEAFF. The CDR3 DNA sequence: TGTGCCAGCAGCCTACAGGGGGGCACTGAAGCTTTCTTT.

Ten or more counts support this clonotype. The chain employs TRBV20-1 and TRBJ2-1; 9 nucleotides align to TRBD2. CDR3 length: 14 residues. Germline V gene data show CDR1 as DFQATT and CDR2 as SNEGSKA (reference sequence). The ends lost 0 bases at V and 9 bases at J; junction bases unmatched: 6. The CDR3 region is CSARDSGSGSEQFF. Written as DNA, the CDR3 is TGCAGTGCTAGAGATAGCGGGAGTGGGAGTGAGCAGTTCTTC.

This clonotype was recorded many times. The J gene is TRBJ2-7, the V gene TRBV20-1; tentative D call: TRBD2 (5 bases). The CDR3 runs 15 residues. Germline-derived CDR1 and CDR2 are DFQATT and SNEGSKA (reference sequence). The V end lost 0 bases, the J end lost 3 bases, and 15 bases lay between the germline ends. The CDR3 reads CSARDLRASLYEQYF. CDR3 in DNA: TGCAGTGCTAGAGATCTTAGGGCTAGCCTCTACGAGCAGTACTTC.

The chain combines TRBV4-2 with TRBJ1-1; D is perhaps TRBD1 (5 bases). The CDR3 extends over 16 amino acids. Germline-derived CDR1 and CDR2 are LGHNA and YNFKEQ. V lost 0 bases, J lost 2 bases, and 13 bases lay in between. The CDR3 loop reads CASSQDLWGTNTEAFF. CDR3 DNA sequence: TGTGCCAGCAGCCAAGATCTCTGGGGCACTAACACTGAAGCTTTCTTT.

This clonotype was detected ten times or more. The chain is built from TRBV12-3 or TRBV12-4 and TRBJ2-1; 9 bases map to TRBD1. With 1 base clipped from V and 5 bases from J, the junction kept 3 bases outside the gene matches. The CDR3 extends over 15 amino acids. CDR3 amino acids: CASSLVQGAHNEQFF. The CDR3 DNA follows: TGTGCCAGCAGTTTAGTACAGGGGGCCCACAATGAGCAGTTCTTC.

In its sample, this clonotype was seen many times. This chain joins TRBV12-3 or TRBV12-4 and TRBJ1-1, with TRBD1 matching 9 bases. The CDR3 sequence is 12 residues long. J was trimmed by 8 bases and V by 6 bases; bases with no gene match: 4. The CDR3 region is CASSTGGLEAFF. CDR3 nucleotides: TGTGCCAGCAGCACAGGGGGCCTAGAAGCTTTCTTT.

This clonotype was counted a few times. The rearrangement links TRBV15 to TRBJ2-1; weak D call: TRBD1 (6 bases). The CDR3 loop spans 13 amino acids. The V end was cut by 6 bases, the J end by 2 bases, with 8 bases between. Germline assignment: CDR1 LNHNV and CDR2 YYDKDF (reference sequence). In DNA, the CDR3 is TGTGCCACCAGACAGGGAACCTACAATGAGCAGTTCTTC. It translates to CATRQGTYNEQFF. The entire variable domain, with the rest obtained from reference TRBV15 and TRBJ2-1, is as follows: DAMVIQNPRYQVTQFGKPVTLSCSQTLNHNVMYWYQQKSSQAPKLLFHYYDKDFNNEADTPDNFQSRRPNTSFCFLDIRSPGLGDTAMYLCATRQGTYNEQFFGPGTRLTVL.